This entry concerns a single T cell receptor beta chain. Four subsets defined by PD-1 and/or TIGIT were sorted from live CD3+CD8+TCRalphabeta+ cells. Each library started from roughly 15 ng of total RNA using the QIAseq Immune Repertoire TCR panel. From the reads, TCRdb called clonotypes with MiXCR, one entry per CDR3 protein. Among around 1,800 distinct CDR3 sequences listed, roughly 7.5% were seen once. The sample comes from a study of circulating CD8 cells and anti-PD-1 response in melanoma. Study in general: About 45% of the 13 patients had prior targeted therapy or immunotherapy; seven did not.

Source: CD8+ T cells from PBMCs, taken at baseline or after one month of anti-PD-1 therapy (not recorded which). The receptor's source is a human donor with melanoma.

The DNA of the CDR3 is TGTGCCAGCAGCTTAAGTAGCGGGAGAGAAGATACGCAGTATTTT. Protein product: CASSLSSGREDTQYF. V gene TRBV2 combines with J gene TRBJ2-3; 9 nucleotides agree with TRBD2. This CDR3 is built from 15 residues. The V gene end was trimmed by 6 bases and the J gene end by 5 bases; junction bases not matched to a gene: 9. Germline CDR1 reads SNHLY; CDR2 reads FYNNEI. Variable domain in full (rest from reference TRBV2 and TRBJ2-3): EPEVTQTPSHQVTQMGQEVILRCVPISNHLYFYWYRQILGQKVEFLVSFYNNEISEKSEIFDDQFSVERPDGSNFTLKIRSTKLEDSAMYFCASSLSSGREDTQYFGPGTRLTVL.